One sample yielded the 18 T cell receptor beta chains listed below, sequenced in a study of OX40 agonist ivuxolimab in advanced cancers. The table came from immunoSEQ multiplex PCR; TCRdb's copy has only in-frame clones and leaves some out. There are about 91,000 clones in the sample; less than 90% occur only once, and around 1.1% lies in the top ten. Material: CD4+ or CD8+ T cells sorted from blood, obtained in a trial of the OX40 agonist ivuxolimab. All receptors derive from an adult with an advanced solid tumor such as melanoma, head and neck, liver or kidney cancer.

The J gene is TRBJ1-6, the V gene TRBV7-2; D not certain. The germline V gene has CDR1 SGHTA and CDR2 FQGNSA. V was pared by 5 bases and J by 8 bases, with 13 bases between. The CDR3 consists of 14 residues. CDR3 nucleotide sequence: TGTGCCAGCAGCCCAAGAGACTTGGATTCACCCCTCCACTTT. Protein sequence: CASSPRDLDSPLHF.

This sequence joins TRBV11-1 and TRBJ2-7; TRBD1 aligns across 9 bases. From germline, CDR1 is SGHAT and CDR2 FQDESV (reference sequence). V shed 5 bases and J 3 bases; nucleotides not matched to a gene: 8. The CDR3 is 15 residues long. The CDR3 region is CASSTPDRGFYEQYF. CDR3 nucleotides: TGTGCCAGCAGCACCCCGGACAGGGGATTCTACGAGCAGTACTTC.

CDR3: CASSEHGSSVQETQYF. Here the CDR3 DNA reads TGTGCCAGCAGTGAACATGGCAGTTCGGTACAAGAGACCCAGTACTTC. The gene calls are TRBV6-1 and TRBJ2-5; D not resolved. Trimming removed 2 bases from V and 2 bases from J, with 15 bases in between. This CDR3 contains 16 residues. Per germline, CDR1 MNHNS and CDR2 SASEGT.

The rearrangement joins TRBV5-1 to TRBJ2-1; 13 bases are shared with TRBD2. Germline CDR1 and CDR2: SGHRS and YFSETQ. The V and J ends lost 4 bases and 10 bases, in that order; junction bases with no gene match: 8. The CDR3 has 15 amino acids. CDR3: CASSQGLAGSEEQFF. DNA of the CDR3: TGCGCCAGCAGCCAGGGACTAGCGGGATCAGAGGAGCAGTTCTTC.

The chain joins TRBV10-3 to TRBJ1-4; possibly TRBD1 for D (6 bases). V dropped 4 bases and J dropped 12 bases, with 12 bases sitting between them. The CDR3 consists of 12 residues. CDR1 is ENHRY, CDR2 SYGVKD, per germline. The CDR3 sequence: CAISGETGQLFF. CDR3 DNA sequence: TGTGCCATCAGTGGAGAAACAGGGCAACTGTTTTTT.

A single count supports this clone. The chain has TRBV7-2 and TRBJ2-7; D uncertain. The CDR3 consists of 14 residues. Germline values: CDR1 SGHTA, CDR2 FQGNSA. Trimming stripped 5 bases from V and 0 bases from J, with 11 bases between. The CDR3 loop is CASSPDIYSYEQYF. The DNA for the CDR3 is TGTGCCAGCAGCCCAGACATTTACTCCTACGAGCAGTACTTC. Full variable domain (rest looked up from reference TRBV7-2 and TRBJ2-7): GAGVSQSPSNKVTEKGKDVELRCDPISGHTALYWYRQSLGQGLEFLIYFQGNSAPDKSGLPSDRFSAERTGGSVSTLTIQRTQQEDSAVYLCASSPDIYSYEQYFGPGTRLTVT.

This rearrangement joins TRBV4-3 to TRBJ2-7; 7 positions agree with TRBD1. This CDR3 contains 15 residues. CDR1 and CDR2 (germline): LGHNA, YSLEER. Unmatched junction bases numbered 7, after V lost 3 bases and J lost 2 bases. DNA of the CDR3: TGCGCCAGCAGCCATCACCTTCAGGGGGCCTACGAGCAGTACTTC. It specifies CASSHHLQGAYEQYF.

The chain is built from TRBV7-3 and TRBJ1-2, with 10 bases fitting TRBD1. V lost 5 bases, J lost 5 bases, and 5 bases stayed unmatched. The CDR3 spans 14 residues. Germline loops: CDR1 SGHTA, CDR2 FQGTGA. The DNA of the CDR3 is TGTGCCAGCAGCATTGGACAGGGGGGATATGGCTACACCTTC. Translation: CASSIGQGGYGYTF. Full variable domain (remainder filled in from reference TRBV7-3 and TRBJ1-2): GAGVSQTPSNKVTEKGKYVELRCDPISGHTALYWYRQSLGQGPEFLIYFQGTGAADDSGLPNDRFFAVRPEGSVSTLKIQRTERGDSAVYLCASSIGQGGYGYTFGSGTRLTVV.

The CDR3 protein is CASSPFWGFGQETQYF. CDR3 DNA: TGTGCCAGCAGTCCTTTCTGGGGGTTCGGACAAGAGACCCAGTACTTC. The chain employs TRBV7-8 and TRBJ2-5, with D possibly being TRBD1 or TRBD2 (5 bases each). CDR1 is SGHVS, CDR2 FQNEAQ, per germline. This CDR3 is 16 amino acids long. The ends were cut back, 6 bases at V and 2 bases at J, with 19 bases in the middle.

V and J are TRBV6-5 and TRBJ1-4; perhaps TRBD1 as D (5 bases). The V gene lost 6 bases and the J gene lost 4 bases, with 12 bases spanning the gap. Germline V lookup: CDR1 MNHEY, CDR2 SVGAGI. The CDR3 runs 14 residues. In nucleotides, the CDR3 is TGTGCCAGCAGGAGGAGCCAGGGTAATGAAAAACTGTTTTTT. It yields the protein CASRRSQGNEKLFF.

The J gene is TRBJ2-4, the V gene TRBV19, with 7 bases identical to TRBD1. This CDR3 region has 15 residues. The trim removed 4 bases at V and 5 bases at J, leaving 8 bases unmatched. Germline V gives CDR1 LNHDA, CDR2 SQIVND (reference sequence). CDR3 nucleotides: TGTGCCAGTAGTAAACTAACAGGGGCCGAAAACATTCAGTACTTC. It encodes CASSKLTGAENIQYF.

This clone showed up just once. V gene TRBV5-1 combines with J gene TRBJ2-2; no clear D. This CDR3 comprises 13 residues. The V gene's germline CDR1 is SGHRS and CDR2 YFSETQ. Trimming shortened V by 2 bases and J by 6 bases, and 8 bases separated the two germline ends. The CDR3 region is CASSFELSGELFF. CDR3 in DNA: TGCGCCAGCAGCTTTGAACTATCCGGGGAGCTGTTTTTT.

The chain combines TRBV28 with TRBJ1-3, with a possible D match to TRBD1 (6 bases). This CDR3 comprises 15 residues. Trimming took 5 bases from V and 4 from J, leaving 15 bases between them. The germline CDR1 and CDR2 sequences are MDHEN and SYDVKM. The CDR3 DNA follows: TGTGCCAGCAGTGAGGGTGGGACATCAGGAAACACCATATATTTT. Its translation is CASSEGGTSGNTIYF. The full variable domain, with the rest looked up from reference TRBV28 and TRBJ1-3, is DVKVTQSSRYLVKRTGEKVFLECVQDMDHENMFWYRQDPGLGLRLIYFSYDVKMKEKGDIPEGYSVSREKKERFSLILESASTNQTSMYLCASSEGGTSGNTIYFGEGSWLTVV.

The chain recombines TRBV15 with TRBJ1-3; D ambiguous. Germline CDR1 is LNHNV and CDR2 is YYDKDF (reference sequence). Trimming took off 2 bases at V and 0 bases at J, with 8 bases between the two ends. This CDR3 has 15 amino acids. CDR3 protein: CATSRSSRSGNTIYF. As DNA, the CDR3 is TGTGCCACCAGCAGATCCTCACGCTCTGGAAACACCATATATTTT. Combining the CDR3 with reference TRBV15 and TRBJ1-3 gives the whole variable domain DAMVIQNPRYQVTQFGKPVTLSCSQTLNHNVMYWYQQKSSQAPKLLFHYYDKDFNNEADTPDNFQSRRPNTSFCFLDIRSPGLGDTAMYLCATSRSSRSGNTIYFGEGSWLTVV.

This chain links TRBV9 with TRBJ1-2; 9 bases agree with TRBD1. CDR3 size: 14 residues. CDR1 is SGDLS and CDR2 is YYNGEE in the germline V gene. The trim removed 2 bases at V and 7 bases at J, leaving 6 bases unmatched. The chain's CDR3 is CASSVGRDRVGYTF. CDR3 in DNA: TGTGCCAGCAGCGTTGGCCGGGACAGGGTTGGCTACACCTTC.

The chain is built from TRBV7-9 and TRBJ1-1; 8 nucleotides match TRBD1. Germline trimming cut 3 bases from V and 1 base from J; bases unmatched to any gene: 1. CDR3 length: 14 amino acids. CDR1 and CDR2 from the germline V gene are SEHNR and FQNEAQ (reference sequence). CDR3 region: CASSLGQANTEAFF. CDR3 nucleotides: TGTGCCAGCAGCTTGGGACAGGCGAACACTGAAGCTTTCTTT.

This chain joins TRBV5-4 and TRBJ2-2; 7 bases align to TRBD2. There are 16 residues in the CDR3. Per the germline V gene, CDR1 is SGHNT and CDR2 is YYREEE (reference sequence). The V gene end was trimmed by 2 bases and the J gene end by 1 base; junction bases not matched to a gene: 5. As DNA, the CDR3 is TGTGCCAGCAGCTTTCCCGGGACTATGAACACCGGGGAGCTGTTTTTT. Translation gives CASSFPGTMNTGELFF.

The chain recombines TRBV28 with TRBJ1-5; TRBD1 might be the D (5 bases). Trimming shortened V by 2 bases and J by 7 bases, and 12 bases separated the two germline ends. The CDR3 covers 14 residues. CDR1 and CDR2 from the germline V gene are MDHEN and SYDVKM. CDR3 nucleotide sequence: TGTGCCAGCAGTTTACAGGGCGGGAGACAGCCCCAGCATTTT. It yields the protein CASSLQGGRQPQHF.